This T cell receptor (beta chain) was found in a study of cytomegalovirus exposure and HLA in healthy donors. About this clone itself: Its antigen is as yet unknown.

Findings of the study overall: In a later analysis, an Asian-associated ancestry cluster reportedly showed fewer N-insertions than the 666-donor mean. Earlier analysis found most TCR beta V segments productive about 87% or about 30% of the time. Rates of TCR association differed by HLA locus in a later analysis, with DRB1 highest and HLA-C lowest. Researchers reported in a later analysis that a missense DCLRE1C variant was tied to TCR beta V- and J-gene trimming.

The PCR used 60 Vbeta and 13 Jbeta primers. TCRdb keeps only in-frame clones here, not all; method: immunoSEQ multiplex PCR. The sample carries approximately 100,000 clones, around 83% recorded once. Sequencing was performed on PBMCs. This clonotype was sampled from a man aged 25-45 years in good health and CMV-seronegative.

CDR3 amino acids: CASRAGQISGNTIYF. The DNA of the CDR3 is TGTGCCAGCAGAGCAGGACAGATCTCTGGAAACACCATATATTTT. The V gene is TRBV7-8, the J gene TRBJ1-3; tentatively, D is TRBD1 (6 bases). The CDR3 is 15 residues long. V dropped 6 bases and J dropped 0 bases, with 12 bases sitting between them. In germline, CDR1 is SGHVS, CDR2 FQNEAQ.